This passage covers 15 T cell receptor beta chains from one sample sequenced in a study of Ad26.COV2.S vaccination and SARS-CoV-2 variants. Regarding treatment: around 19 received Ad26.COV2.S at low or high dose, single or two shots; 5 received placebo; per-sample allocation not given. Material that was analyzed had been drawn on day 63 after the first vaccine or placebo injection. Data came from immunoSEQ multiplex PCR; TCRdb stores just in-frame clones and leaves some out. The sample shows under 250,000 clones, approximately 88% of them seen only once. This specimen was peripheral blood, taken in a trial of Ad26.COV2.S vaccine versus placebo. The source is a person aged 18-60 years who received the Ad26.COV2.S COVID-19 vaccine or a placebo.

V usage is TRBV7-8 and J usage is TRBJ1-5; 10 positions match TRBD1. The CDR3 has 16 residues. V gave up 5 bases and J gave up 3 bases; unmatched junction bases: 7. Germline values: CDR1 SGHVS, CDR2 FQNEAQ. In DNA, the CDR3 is TGTGCCAGCAGCGCAATGACAGGGGGCCCCAATCAGCCCCAGCATTTT. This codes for CASSAMTGGPNQPQHF.

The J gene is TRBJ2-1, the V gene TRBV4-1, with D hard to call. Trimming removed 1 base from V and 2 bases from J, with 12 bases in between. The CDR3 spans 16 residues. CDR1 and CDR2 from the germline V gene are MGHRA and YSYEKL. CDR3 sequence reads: CASSQVDLVTYNEQFF. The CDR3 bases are TGCGCCAGCAGCCAAGTCGACCTAGTCACCTACAATGAGCAGTTCTTC.

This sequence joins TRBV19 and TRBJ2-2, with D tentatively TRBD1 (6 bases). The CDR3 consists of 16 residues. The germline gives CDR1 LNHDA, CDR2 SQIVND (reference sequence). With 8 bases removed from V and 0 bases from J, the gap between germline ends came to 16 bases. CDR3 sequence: CASRQPGQANTGELFF. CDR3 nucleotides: TGTGCCAGTCGACAACCGGGACAAGCGAACACCGGGGAGCTGTTTTTT.

The CDR3 region has the DNA TGTGCCAGTACGACTAGCGGTTCATACAATGAGCAGTTCTTC. This codes for CASTTSGSYNEQFF. J is TRBJ2-1 and V is TRBV19, with TRBD2 identical over 9 bases. The CDR3 has 14 amino acids. Germline assignment: CDR1 LNHDA and CDR2 SQIVND (reference sequence). The J segment lost 4 bases and the V segment lost 7 bases, leaving 5 bases of the junction unmatched. The whole variable domain, remainder taken from reference TRBV19 and TRBJ2-1, is DGGITQSPKYLFRKEGQNVTLSCEQNLNHDAMYWYRQDPGQGLRLIYYSQIVNDFQKGDIAEGYSVSREKKESFPLTVTSAQKNPTAFYLCASTTSGSYNEQFFGPGTRLTVL.

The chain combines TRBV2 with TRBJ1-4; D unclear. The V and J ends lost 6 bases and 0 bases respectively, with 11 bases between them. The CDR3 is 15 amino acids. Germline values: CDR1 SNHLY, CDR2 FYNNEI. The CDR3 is CASRDLIATNEKLFF. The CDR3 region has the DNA TGTGCCAGCAGGGACTTGATAGCAACTAATGAAAAACTGTTTTTT. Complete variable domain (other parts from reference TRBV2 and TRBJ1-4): EPEVTQTPSHQVTQMGQEVILRCVPISNHLYFYWYRQILGQKVEFLVSFYNNEISEKSEIFDDQFSVERPDGSNFTLKIRSTKLEDSAMYFCASRDLIATNEKLFFGSGTQLSVL.

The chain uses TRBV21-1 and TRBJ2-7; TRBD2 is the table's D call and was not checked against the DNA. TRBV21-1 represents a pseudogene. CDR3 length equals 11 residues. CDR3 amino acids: CASSSSYEQYV. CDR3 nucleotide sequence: TGTGCCAGCAGCTCCTCTTACGAGCAGTACGTC.

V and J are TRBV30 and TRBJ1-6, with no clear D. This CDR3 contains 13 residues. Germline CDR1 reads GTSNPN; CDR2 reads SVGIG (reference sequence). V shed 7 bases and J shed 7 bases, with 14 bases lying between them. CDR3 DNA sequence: TGTGCCTCTGACGGGTTAAGGAATTCACCCCTCCACTTT. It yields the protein CASDGLRNSPLHF.

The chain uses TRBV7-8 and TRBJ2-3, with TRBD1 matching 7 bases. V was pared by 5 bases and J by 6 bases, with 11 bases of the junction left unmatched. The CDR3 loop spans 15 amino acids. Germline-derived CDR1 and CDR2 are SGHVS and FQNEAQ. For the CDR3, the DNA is TGTGCCAGCAGCGCAACCCAGGACAGGTTCGATACGCAGTATTTT. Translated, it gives CASSATQDRFDTQYF.

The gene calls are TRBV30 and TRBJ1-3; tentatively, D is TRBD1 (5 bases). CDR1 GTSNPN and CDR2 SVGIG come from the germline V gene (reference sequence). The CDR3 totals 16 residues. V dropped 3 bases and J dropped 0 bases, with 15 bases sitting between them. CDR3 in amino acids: CAWSQRGVLSGNTIYF. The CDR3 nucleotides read TGTGCCTGGAGCCAACGGGGGGTCCTCTCTGGAAACACCATATATTTT.

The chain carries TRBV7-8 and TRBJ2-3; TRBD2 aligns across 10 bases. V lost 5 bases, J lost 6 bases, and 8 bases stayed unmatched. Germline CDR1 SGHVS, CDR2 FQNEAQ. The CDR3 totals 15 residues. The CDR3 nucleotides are TGTGCCAGCAGCCTGCTAGCGGGAGCAGGGGATACGCAGTATTTT. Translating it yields CASSLLAGAGDTQYF. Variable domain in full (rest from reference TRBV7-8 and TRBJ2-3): GAGVSQSPRYKVAKRGQDVALRCDPISGHVSLFWYQQALGQGPEFLTYFQNEAQLDKSGLPSDRFFAERPEGSVSTLKIQRTQQEDSAVYLCASSLLAGAGDTQYFGPGTRLTVL.

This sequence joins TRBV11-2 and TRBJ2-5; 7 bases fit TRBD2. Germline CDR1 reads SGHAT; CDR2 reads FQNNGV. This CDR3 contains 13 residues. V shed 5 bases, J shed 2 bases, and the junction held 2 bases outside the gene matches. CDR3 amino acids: CASSEGLQETQYF. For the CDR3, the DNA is TGTGCCAGCAGCGAGGGACTACAAGAGACCCAGTACTTC.

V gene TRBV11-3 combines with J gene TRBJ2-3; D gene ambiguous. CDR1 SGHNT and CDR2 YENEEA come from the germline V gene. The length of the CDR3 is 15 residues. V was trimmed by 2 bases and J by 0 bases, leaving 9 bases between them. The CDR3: CASSLFPTSTDTQYF. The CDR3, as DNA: TGTGCCAGCAGCTTATTCCCTACTAGCACAGATACGCAGTATTTT.

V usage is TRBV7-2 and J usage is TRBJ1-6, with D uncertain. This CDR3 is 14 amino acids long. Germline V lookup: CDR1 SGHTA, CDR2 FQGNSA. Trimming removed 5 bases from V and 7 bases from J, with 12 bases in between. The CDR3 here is CASSTGERNSPLHF. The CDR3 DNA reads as TGTGCCAGCAGCACCGGGGAACGGAATTCACCCCTCCACTTT.

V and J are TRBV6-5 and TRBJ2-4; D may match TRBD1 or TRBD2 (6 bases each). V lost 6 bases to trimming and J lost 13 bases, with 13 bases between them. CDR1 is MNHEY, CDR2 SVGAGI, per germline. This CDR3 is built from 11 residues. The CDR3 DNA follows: TGTGCCAGCAGGGGGGCGGGACGGCAGTACTTC. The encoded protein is CASRGAGRQYF.

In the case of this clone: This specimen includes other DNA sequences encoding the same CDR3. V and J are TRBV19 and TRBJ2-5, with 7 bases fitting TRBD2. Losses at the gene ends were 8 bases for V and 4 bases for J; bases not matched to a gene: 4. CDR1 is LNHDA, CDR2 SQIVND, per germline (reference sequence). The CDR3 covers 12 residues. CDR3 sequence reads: CASSIAGETQYF. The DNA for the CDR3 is TGTGCCAGTTCAATAGCGGGAGAGACCCAGTACTTC.